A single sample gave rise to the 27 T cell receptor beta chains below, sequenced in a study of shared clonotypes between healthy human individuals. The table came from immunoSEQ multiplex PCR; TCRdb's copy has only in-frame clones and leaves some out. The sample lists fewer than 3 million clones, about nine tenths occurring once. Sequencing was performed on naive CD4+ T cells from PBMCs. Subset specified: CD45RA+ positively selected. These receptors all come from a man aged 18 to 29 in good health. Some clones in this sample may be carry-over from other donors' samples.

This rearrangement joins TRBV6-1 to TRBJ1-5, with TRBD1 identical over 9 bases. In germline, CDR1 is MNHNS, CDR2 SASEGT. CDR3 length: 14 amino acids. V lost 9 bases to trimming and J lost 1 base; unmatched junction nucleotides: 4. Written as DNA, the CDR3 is TGTGCCAGTTCACAGGGGGCGAGCAATCAGCCCCAGCATTTT. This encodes CASSQGASNQPQHF.

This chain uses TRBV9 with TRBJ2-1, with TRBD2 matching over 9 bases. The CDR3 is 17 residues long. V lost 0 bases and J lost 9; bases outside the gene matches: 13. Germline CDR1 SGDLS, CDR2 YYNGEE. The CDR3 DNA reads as TGTGCCAGCAGCGTAGCGCCCCCAGCGGGAGGAGCAGGTGAGCAGTTCTTC. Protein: CASSVAPPAGGAGEQFF.

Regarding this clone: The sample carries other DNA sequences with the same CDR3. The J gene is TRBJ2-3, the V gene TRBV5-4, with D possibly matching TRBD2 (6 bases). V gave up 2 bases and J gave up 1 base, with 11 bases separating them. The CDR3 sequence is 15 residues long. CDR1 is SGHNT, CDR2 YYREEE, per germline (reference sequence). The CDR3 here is CASSFGGSRTDTQYF. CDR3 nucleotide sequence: TGTGCCAGCAGCTTTGGGGGGAGTCGCACAGATACGCAGTATTTT.

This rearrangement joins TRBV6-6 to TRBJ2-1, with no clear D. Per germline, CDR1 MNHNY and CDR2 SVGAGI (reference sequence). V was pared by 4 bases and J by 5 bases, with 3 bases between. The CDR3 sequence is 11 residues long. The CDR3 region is CASSLDNEQFF. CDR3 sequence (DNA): TGTGCCAGCAGTTTGGACAATGAGCAGTTCTTC.

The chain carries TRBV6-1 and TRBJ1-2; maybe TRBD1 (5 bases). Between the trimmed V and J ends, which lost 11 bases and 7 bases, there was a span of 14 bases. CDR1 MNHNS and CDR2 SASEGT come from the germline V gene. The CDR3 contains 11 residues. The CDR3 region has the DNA TGTGCCCAAAGGGAGGGGCTTGGCTACACCTTC. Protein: CAQREGLGYTF.

This CDR3 reads CASSFEGRGGYTF. In nucleotides, the CDR3 is TGTGCCAGCAGTTTTGAGGGCCGAGGGGGCTACACCTTC. The rearrangement links TRBV27 to TRBJ1-2, with unresolved D. The CDR3 length is 13 residues. Germline V gene data show CDR1 as MNHEY and CDR2 as SMNVEV (reference sequence). Trimming pared 3 bases from V and 8 bases from J, leaving 13 bases between.

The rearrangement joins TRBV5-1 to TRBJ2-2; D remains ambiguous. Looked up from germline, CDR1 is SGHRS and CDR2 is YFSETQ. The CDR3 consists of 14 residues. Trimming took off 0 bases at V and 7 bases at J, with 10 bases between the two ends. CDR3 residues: CASSLVTQVGELFF. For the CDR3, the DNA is TGCGCCAGCAGCTTGGTCACCCAAGTCGGGGAGCTGTTTTTT.

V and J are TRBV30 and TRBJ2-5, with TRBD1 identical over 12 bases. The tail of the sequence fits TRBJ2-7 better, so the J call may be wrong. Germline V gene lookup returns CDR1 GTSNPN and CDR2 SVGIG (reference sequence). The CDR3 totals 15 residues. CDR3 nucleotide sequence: TGTGCCTGGACCCCCCGGGACAGGGGGCCCTACGAGCAGTACTTC. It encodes CAWTPRDRGPYEQYF.

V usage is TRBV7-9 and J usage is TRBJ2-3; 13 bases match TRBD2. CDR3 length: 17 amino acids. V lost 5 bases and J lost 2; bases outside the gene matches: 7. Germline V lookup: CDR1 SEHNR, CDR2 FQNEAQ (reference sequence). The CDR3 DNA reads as TGTGCCAGCAGCACCCAGGGACTAGCGGGGCCCACAGATACGCAGTATTTT. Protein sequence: CASSTQGLAGPTDTQYF.

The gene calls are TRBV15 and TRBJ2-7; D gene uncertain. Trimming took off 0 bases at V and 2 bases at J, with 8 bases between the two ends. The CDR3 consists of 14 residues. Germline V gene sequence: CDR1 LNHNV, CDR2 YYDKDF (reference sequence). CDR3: CATSRDGRPYEQYF. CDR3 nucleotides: TGTGCCACCAGCAGAGATGGGCGGCCCTACGAGCAGTACTTC.

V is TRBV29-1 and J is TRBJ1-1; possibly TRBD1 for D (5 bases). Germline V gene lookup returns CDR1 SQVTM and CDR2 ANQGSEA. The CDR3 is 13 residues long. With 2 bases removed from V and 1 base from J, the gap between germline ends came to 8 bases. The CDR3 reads CSVEQGTNTEAFF. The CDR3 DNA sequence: TGCAGCGTTGAACAGGGTACGAACACTGAAGCTTTCTTT.

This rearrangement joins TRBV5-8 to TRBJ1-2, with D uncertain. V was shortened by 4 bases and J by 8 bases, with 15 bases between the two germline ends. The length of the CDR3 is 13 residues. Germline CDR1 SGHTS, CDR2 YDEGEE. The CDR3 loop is CASSPRVTGGYTF. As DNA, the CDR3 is TGTGCCAGCAGCCCAAGAGTGACGGGAGGCTACACCTTC.

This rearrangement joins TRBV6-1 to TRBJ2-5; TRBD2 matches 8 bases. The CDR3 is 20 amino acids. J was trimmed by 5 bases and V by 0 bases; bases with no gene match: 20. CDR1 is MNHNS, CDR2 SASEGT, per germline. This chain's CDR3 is CASSEAELISGNIRVETQYF. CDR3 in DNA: TGTGCCAGCAGTGAAGCCGAGCTTATTAGCGGGAATATAAGAGTGGAGACCCAGTACTTC.

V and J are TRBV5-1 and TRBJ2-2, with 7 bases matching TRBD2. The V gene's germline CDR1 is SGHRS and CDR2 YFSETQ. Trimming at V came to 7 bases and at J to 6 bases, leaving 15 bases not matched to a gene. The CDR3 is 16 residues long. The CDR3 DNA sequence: TGCGCCAGCCAGGAGGGAGGACTAGGCCGTGCCGGGGAGCTGTTTTTT. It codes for CASQEGGLGRAGELFF.

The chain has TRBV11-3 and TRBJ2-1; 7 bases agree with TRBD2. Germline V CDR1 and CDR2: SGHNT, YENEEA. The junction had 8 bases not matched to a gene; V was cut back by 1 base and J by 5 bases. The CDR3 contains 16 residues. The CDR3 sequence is CASSLGAGVADNEQFF. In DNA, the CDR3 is TGTGCCAGCAGCTTAGGGGCGGGAGTAGCCGACAATGAGCAGTTCTTC.

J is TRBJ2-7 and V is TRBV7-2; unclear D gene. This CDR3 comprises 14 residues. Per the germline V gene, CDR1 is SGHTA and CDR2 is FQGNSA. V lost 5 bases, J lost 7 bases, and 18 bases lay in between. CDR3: CASSPSLSNSEQYF. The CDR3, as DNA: TGTGCCAGCAGCCCGTCTCTATCGAACTCAGAGCAGTACTTC.

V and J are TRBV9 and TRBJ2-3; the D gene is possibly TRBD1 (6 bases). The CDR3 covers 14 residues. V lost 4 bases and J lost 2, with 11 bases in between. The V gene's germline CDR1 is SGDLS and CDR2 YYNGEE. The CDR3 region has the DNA TGTGCCAGCAGCCTTACAGGGTTCACAGATACGCAGTATTTT. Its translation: CASSLTGFTDTQYF.

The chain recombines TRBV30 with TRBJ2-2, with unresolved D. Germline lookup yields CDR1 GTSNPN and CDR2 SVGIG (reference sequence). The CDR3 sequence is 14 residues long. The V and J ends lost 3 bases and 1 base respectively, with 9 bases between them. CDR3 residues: CAWRLSGNTGELFF. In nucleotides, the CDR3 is TGTGCCTGGAGATTGTCGGGGAACACCGGGGAGCTGTTTTTT.

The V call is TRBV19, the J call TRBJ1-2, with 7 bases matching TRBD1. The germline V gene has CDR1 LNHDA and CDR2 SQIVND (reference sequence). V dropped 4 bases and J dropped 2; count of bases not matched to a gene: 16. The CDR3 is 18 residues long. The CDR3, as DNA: TGTGCCAGTAGTAATTCGCCCCCGGGACAGACATTGAACTATGGCTACACCTTC. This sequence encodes CASSNSPPGQTLNYGYTF. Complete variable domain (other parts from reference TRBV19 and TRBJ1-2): DGGITQSPKYLFRKEGQNVTLSCEQNLNHDAMYWYRQDPGQGLRLIYYSQIVNDFQKGDIAEGYSVSREKKESFPLTVTSAQKNPTAFYLCASSNSPPGQTLNYGYTFGSGTRLTVV.

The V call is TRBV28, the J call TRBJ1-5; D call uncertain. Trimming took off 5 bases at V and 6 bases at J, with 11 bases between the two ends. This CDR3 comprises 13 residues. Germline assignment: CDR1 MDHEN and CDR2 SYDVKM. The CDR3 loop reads CASSRLGSQPQHF. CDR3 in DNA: TGTGCCAGCAGTCGCCTAGGTAGTCAGCCCCAGCATTTT.

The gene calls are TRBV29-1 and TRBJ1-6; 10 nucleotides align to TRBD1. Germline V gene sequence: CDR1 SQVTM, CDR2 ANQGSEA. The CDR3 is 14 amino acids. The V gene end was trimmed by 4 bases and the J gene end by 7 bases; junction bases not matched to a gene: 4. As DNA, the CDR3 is TGCAGCGTTGGGACGGGACAGGGGAATTCACCCCTCCACTTT. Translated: CSVGTGQGNSPLHF. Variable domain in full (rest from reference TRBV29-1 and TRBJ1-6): SAVISQKPSRDICQRGTSLTIQCQVDSQVTMMFWYRQQPGQSLTLIATANQGSEATYESGFVIDKFPISRPNLTFSTLTVSNMSPEDSSIYLCSVGTGQGNSPLHFGNGTRLTVT.

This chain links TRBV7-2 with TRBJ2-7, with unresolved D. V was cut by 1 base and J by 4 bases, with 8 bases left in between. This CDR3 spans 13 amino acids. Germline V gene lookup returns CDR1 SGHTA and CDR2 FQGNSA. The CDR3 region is CASSLDSGYEQYF. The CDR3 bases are TGTGCCAGCAGCTTAGATTCTGGGTACGAGCAGTACTTC. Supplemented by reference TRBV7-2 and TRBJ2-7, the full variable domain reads GAGVSQSPSNKVTEKGKDVELRCDPISGHTALYWYRQSLGQGLEFLIYFQGNSAPDKSGLPSDRFSAERTGGSVSTLTIQRTQQEDSAVYLCASSLDSGYEQYFGPGTRLTVT.

The CDR3 coding sequence is TGCGCCAGCAGCCGCTCGGGACAGACGAACACCGGGGAGCTGTTTTTT. The encoded protein is CASSRSGQTNTGELFF. The chain links TRBV5-1 to TRBJ2-2; 7 nucleotides align to TRBD1. V trimming: 4 bases; J trimming: 0 bases; junction bases outside the gene matches: 6. The CDR3 sequence is 16 residues long. Per the germline V gene, CDR1 is SGHRS and CDR2 is YFSETQ.

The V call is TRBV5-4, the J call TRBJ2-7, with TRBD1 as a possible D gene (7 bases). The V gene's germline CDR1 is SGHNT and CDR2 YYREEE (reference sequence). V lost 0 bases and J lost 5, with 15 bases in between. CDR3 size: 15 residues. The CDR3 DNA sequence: TGTGCCAGCAGCTTGGCAGAACAGGGGACTCACGAGCAGTACTTC. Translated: CASSLAEQGTHEQYF. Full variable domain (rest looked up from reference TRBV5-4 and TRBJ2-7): ETGVTQSPTHLIKTRGQQVTLRCSSQSGHNTVSWYQQALGQGPQFIFQYYREEENGRGNFPPRFSGLQFPNYSSELNVNALELDDSALYLCASSLAEQGTHEQYFGPGTRLTVT.

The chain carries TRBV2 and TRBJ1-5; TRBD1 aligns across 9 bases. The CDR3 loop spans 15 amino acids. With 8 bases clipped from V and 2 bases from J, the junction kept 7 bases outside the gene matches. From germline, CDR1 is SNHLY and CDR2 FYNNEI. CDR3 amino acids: CASQQGARGNQPQHF. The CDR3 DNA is TGTGCCAGCCAACAGGGGGCTCGGGGCAATCAGCCCCAGCATTTT.

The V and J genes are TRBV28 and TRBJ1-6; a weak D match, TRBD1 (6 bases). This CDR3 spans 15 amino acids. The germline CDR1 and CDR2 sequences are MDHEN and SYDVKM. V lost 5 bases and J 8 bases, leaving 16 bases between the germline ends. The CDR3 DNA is TGTGCCAGCAGTCTTGGGGGCATAACGGATTCACCCCTCCACTTT. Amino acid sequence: CASSLGGITDSPLHF.

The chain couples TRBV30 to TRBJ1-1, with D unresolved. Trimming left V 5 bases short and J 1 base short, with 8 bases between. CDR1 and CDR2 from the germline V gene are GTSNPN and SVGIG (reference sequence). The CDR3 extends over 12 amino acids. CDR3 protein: CAWARGNTEAFF. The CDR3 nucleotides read TGTGCCTGGGCCCGAGGGAACACTGAAGCTTTCTTT.